This T cell receptor beta chain originates from a study of blood T cell repertoires in COVID-19. Trimming cost V 6 bases and J 3 bases, with 11 bases left between them. CDR3 length equals 13 residues. Germline CDR1 is WSHSY and CDR2 is SAAADI. Some clones are missing from TCRdb's copy, which holds only in-frame ones; the method was immunoSEQ multiplex PCR. The sample holds around 450,000 clones, less than 95% seen once. This receptor was identified in a man aged 18-30 years who had recovered from COVID-19. The chain is built from TRBV10-2 and TRBJ1-1; D might be TRBD1 (5 bases). Sequencing was performed on PBMCs or T cells enriched from blood (not recorded which). This chain's CDR3 is CASRGRVDTEAFF. DNA for the CDR3: TGCGCCAGCAGGGGGCGCGTGGACACTGAAGCTTTCTTT.